This passage covers 30 T cell receptor beta chains from one sample sequenced in a study of metastatic and nonmetastatic thyroid tumors. Every patient was untreated before thyroid surgery. With MiXCR, TCRdb called clones anew from the PCR reads. The sample has about 24,000 clones, around a fifth seen once; the top ten hold approximately 4.2%. Specimen: blood. These receptors all stem from a male donor with papillary thyroid cancer or a benign thyroid nodule (not recorded which). Some clones in this sample may be carry-over from other donors' samples.

This clone has ten or more counts. The chain uses TRBV13 and TRBJ2-4, with D tentatively TRBD2 (5 bases). CDR3 length equals 15 residues. Germline values: CDR1 PRHDT, CDR2 FYEKMQ (reference sequence). The ends were cut back, 2 bases at V and 1 base at J, with 9 bases in the middle. The CDR3 loop is CASSLLREAKNIQYF. Here the CDR3 DNA reads TGTGCCAGCAGCTTATTGAGGGAGGCCAAAAACATTCAGTACTTC.

Many counts were recorded for this clone. The chain uses TRBV5-6 and TRBJ2-7; D ambiguous. Between the trimmed V and J ends, which lost 4 bases and 5 bases, there was a span of 16 bases. Per germline, CDR1 SGHDT and CDR2 YYEEEE. The CDR3 totals 14 residues. In nucleotides, the CDR3 is TGTGCCAGCAGCCTTCTCTCACAGCAGAACGAGCAGTACTTC. It yields the protein CASSLLSQQNEQYF.

About this clone itself: Germline and junction disagree at one end, which may indicate a read error. V is TRBV10-3 and J is TRBJ1-2; 10 nucleotides agree with TRBD1. The CDR3 totals 15 residues. In germline, CDR1 is ENHRY, CDR2 SYGVKD. Here the CDR3 reads CATSDSGTGVDGYTF. For the CDR3, the DNA is TGTGCCACCAGTGACTCCGGGACAGGGGTTGATGGCTACACCTTC.

This clone was detected ten times or more. The J gene is TRBJ1-3, the V gene TRBV4-2, with TRBD1 identical over 8 bases. After removal of 6 bases from V and 3 bases from J, the junction contained 10 bases not matched to a gene. The CDR3 length is 16 residues. Looked up from germline, CDR1 is LGHNA and CDR2 is YNFKEQ. The CDR3 is CASSPTQGASGNTIYF. CDR3 sequence (DNA): TGTGCCAGCAGTCCTACCCAGGGGGCAAGTGGAAACACCATATATTTT.

The sample holds many counts of this clone. The CDR3 end shows no conserved phenylalanine or tryptophan, and so a read error is likely. Because the CDR3's place on the DNA is in doubt, the DNA is left out and the CDR3 is given as listed by TCRdb. The chain joins TRBV3-1 to TRBJ2-5. With termini counted, the CDR3 has 11 amino acids. CDR1 LGHDT and CDR2 YNNKEL come from the germline V gene (reference sequence). The CDR3: CASSQENQVTS.

This clone turned up a few times. This chain uses TRBV10-1 with TRBJ2-2, with a tentative D call TRBD2 (5 bases). The V gene lost 10 bases and the J gene lost 6 bases, with 12 bases spanning the gap. Germline-derived CDR1 and CDR2 are WNHNN and SYGVQD (reference sequence). The CDR3 has 12 amino acids. The chain's CDR3 is CATRGRSGELFF. The CDR3 DNA sequence: TGCGCCACCCGGGGAAGATCCGGGGAGCTGTTTTTT.

This clone was seen ten or more times. J is TRBJ1-4 and V is TRBV6-1; tentative D call: TRBD1 (5 bases). Trimming took 7 bases from V and 3 from J, leaving 9 bases between them. CDR3 length equals 13 residues. The germline gives CDR1 MNHNS, CDR2 SASEGT. The CDR3 sequence: CASTRGSNEKLFF. The CDR3 nucleotides read TGTGCCAGCACACGGGGCTCTAATGAAAAACTGTTTTTT.

This clone qualifies as medium-sized. The rearrangement joins TRBV28 to TRBJ2-1, with D perhaps assigned TRBD1 or TRBD2 (5 bases each). The CDR3 sequence is 16 residues long. Germline CDR1 MDHEN, CDR2 SYDVKM. The ends were cut back, 8 bases at V and 6 bases at J, with 23 bases in the middle. CDR3: CASYPRARGLGNEQFF. The DNA of the CDR3 is TGTGCCAGCTATCCGCGGGCTAGGGGCCTCGGCAATGAGCAGTTCTTC.

The chain couples TRBV28 to TRBJ1-2; D might be TRBD1 (5 bases). Deletions cut 3 bases from V and 0 bases from J, with 8 bases between. This CDR3 is built from 14 residues. In germline, CDR1 is MDHEN, CDR2 SYDVKM. CDR3 protein: CASSFRVANYGYTF. CDR3 bases: TGTGCCAGCAGTTTCAGGGTCGCTAACTATGGCTACACCTTC.

This clone has ten or more counts. The chain recombines TRBV11-2 with TRBJ2-1, with D maybe TRBD2 (5 bases). V gave up 0 bases and J gave up 4 bases, with 7 bases separating them. This CDR3 is 14 amino acids long. Germline V gene lookup returns CDR1 SGHAT and CDR2 FQNNGV. As DNA, the CDR3 is TGTGCCAGCAGCTTAGAGCGGGTTTACAATGAGCAGTTCTTC. Protein: CASSLERVYNEQFF.

This clone was counted many times. The chain is built from TRBV7-3 and TRBJ2-1, with TRBD1 identical over 9 bases. The CDR3 is 14 residues long. The germline gives CDR1 SGHTA, CDR2 FQGTGA. The V and J ends lost 8 bases and 7 bases, in that order; junction bases with no gene match: 9. In DNA form, the CDR3 reads TGTGCCAGCGGGCGGACAGGGGCGACGAATGAGCAGTTCTTC. Its translation is CASGRTGATNEQFF. Looking up the rest from reference TRBV7-3 and TRBJ2-1 gives the full variable domain: GAGVSQTPSNKVTEKGKYVELRCDPISGHTALYWYRQSLGQGPEFLIYFQGTGAADDSGLPNDRFFAVRPEGSVSTLKIQRTERGDSAVYLCASGRTGATNEQFFGPGTRLTVL.

The V and J genes are TRBV6-6 and TRBJ1-2, with 8 bases fitting TRBD1. This CDR3 spans 16 amino acids. CDR1 is MNHNY and CDR2 is SVGAGI in the germline V gene (reference sequence). The trim removed 2 bases at V and 6 bases at J, leaving 11 bases unmatched. CDR3 amino acids: CASSYRKDDRGHGYTF. In DNA form, the CDR3 reads TGTGCCAGCAGTTACCGGAAAGACGACAGGGGCCATGGCTACACCTTC.

This clone came up a few times. This chain connects TRBV6-2 or TRBV6-3 to TRBJ2-5, with 8 positions matching TRBD1. V trimming: 4 bases; J trimming: 4 bases; junction bases outside the gene matches: 5. CDR1 is MNHEY, CDR2 SVGEGT, per germline. The CDR3 spans 14 residues. The DNA of the CDR3 is TGTGCCAGCAGTTCGGACAGGGTGTTAGAGACCCAGTACTTC. It yields the protein CASSSDRVLETQYF.

This chain links TRBV20-1 with TRBJ1-1, with a possible D match to TRBD1 (5 bases). V was pared by 1 base and J by 10 bases, with 16 bases between. The CDR3 loop spans 13 amino acids. Per the germline V gene, CDR1 is DFQATT and CDR2 is SNEGSKA (reference sequence). CDR3 DNA: TGCAGTGCTAGAGGGGGGACGGGGACGGGAGCTTTCTTT. Translated, it gives CSARGGTGTGAFF.

This clone was seen ten or more times. The rearrangement links TRBV11-1 to TRBJ1-1; D may be TRBD1 (6 bases). Germline-derived CDR1 and CDR2 are SGHAT and FQDESV (reference sequence). Trimming removed 5 bases at V and 1 base at J, with 11 bases between. CDR3 size: 14 residues. This CDR3 reads CASSRETGNTEAFF. The DNA for the CDR3 is TGTGCCAGCAGCCGAGAGACAGGGAACACTGAAGCTTTCTTT.

This clone was counted between two and nine times. The junction and the germline gene differ at one end; a read error may be behind it. This chain connects TRBV19 to TRBJ2-3; D unclear. CDR1 is LNHDA, CDR2 SQIVND, per germline (reference sequence). The CDR3 has 14 residues. The chain's CDR3 is CACSISQYTDTQYF. CDR3 DNA sequence: TGTGCCTGTAGTATCTCCCAGTACACAGATACGCAGTATTTT.

The chain recombines TRBV4-2 with TRBJ1-5; D gene ambiguous. Germline V gene data show CDR1 as LGHNA and CDR2 as YNFKEQ. V gave up 0 bases and J gave up 4 bases, with 7 bases separating them. This CDR3 is built from 14 residues. The CDR3: CASSQDLRNQPQHF. The DNA of the CDR3 is TGTGCCAGCAGCCAAGATCTTCGTAATCAGCCCCAGCATTTT.

Only a few counts were recorded for this clone. Being one base from a much bigger clone, this may be a read error. This chain joins TRBV6-6 and TRBJ2-3; D is ambiguous. Germline V CDR1 and CDR2: MNHNY, SVGAGI (reference sequence). The CDR3 has 16 amino acids. The CDR3 DNA reads TGTGCCAGTAGTTACTCATGGGAATCTATCACAGATACGCAGTATTTT. This codes for CASSYSWESITDTQYF.

This clone occurred many times. This rearrangement joins TRBV4-1 to TRBJ1-2; D not resolved. This CDR3 region has 14 residues. V was shortened by 4 bases and J by 0 bases, with 9 bases between the two germline ends. Germline CDR1 MGHRA, CDR2 YSYEKL. CDR3 residues: CASSLEQTNYGYTF. In nucleotides, the CDR3 is TGCGCCAGCAGCCTTGAACAGACTAACTATGGCTACACCTTC.

By proportion, this clone is medium-sized. The chain joins TRBV2 to TRBJ1-2; D not resolved. Per germline, CDR1 SNHLY and CDR2 FYNNEI. Trimming took off 3 bases at V and 5 bases at J, with 7 bases between the two ends. CDR3 length equals 12 residues. CDR3 in DNA: TGTGCCAGCAGTGAGAGTGGGTATGGCTACACCTTC. It specifies CASSESGYGYTF.

The chain carries TRBV6-1 and TRBJ2-2, with D perhaps being TRBD1 or TRBD2 (5 bases each). The CDR3 extends over 13 amino acids. From germline, CDR1 is MNHNS and CDR2 SASEGT. Trimming cost V 8 bases and J 0 bases, with 7 bases left between them. The CDR3 loop reads CASRDPNTGELFF. Written as DNA, the CDR3 is TGTGCCAGCCGGGACCCGAACACCGGGGAGCTGTTTTTT.

The chain recombines TRBV5-6 with TRBJ2-4; the D is unclear. This CDR3 spans 15 amino acids. Per germline, CDR1 SGHDT and CDR2 YYEEEE. Between the trimmed V and J ends, which lost 3 bases and 0 bases, there was a span of 10 bases. The CDR3 region is CASSSAVGAKNIQYF. As DNA, the CDR3 is TGTGCCAGCAGCTCGGCGGTGGGAGCCAAAAACATTCAGTACTTC.

This clone is termed medium-sized. The rearrangement links TRBV6-7 to TRBJ2-1; 8 nucleotides agree with TRBD2. TRBV6-7 is an open reading frame whose function is uncertain. Losses at the gene ends were 6 bases for V and 4 bases for J; bases not matched to a gene: 5. The length of the CDR3 is 14 residues. CDR3 sequence reads: CASRTGGPYNEQFF. CDR3 sequence (DNA): TGTGCCAGCAGAACGGGAGGGCCGTACAATGAGCAGTTCTTC.

This chain uses TRBV30 with TRBJ1-5, with D possibly being TRBD1 (5 bases). Germline loops: CDR1 GTSNPN, CDR2 SVGIG (reference sequence). V lost 5 bases and J 2 bases, leaving 10 bases between the germline ends. The CDR3 consists of 13 residues. CDR3 nucleotide sequence: TGTGCCTGGGGGGACGGCGGCAATCAGCCCCAGCATTTT. This codes for CAWGDGGNQPQHF.

Many counts were recorded for this clone. The J gene is TRBJ1-1, the V gene TRBV13; D gene uncertain. Trimming pared 2 bases from V and 0 bases from J, leaving 10 bases between. The germline gives CDR1 PRHDT, CDR2 FYEKMQ (reference sequence). The CDR3 extends over 15 amino acids. CDR3 residues: CASSLPGGMNTEAFF. In DNA, the CDR3 is TGTGCCAGCAGCTTACCGGGTGGGATGAACACTGAAGCTTTCTTT.

This clone was seen at least ten times. The V and J genes are TRBV10-1 and TRBJ2-7; tentative D call: TRBD2 (6 bases). This CDR3 is 12 amino acids long. Trimming pared 10 bases from V and 2 bases from J, leaving 12 bases between. Germline CDR1 is WNHNN and CDR2 is SYGVQD (reference sequence). In DNA, the CDR3 is TGCGCCACCGAGGGCGGGACCTACGAGCAGTACTTC. Translated: CATEGGTYEQYF.

A note on this clone: A read error may produce the germline difference seen at one junction end. Other nucleotide sequences in the sample specify the same CDR3. V is TRBV19 and J is TRBJ2-2, with D perhaps TRBD1 or TRBD2 (5 bases each). The V gene's germline CDR1 is LNHDA and CDR2 SQIVND (reference sequence). This CDR3 spans 17 amino acids. For the CDR3, the DNA is TGTGCGAGTAGTACACCGACCGGGACGGTCATCACCGGGGAGCTGTTTTTT. Amino acid sequence: CASSTPTGTVITGELFF.

The chain carries TRBV7-9 and TRBJ2-7; 10 positions match TRBD2. The CDR3 is 14 residues long. V lost 7 bases to trimming and J lost 2 bases; unmatched junction nucleotides: 5. Germline loops: CDR1 SEHNR, CDR2 FQNEAQ (reference sequence). CDR3 in DNA: TGTGCCAGCAAAGTAAGCGGGGGGGCCTACGAGCAGTACTTC. As protein: CASKVSGGAYEQYF.

This clone appeared a few times. Sequence at one end of the junction differs from germline and may be a read error. The chain uses TRBV27 and TRBJ2-3, with 9 nucleotides matching TRBD2. Germline-derived CDR1 and CDR2 are MNHEY and SMNVEV (reference sequence). This CDR3 contains 15 residues. The DNA for the CDR3 is TGTGCCAGCATAAGCCTAGCGGGGAGCACATATACGCAGTATTTT. Protein product: CASISLAGSTYTQYF.

This clone was detected many times. The V gene is TRBV27, the J gene TRBJ2-4, with D maybe TRBD1 (5 bases). CDR1 and CDR2 (germline): MNHEY, SMNVEV (reference sequence). V shed 5 bases and J shed 0 bases, with 14 bases lying between them. This CDR3 is built from 16 residues. CDR3 protein: CASSPIQGLAKNIQYF. CDR3 sequence (DNA): TGTGCCAGCAGTCCTATCCAGGGATTAGCCAAAAACATTCAGTACTTC.